A single sample is the source of the 12 T cell receptor beta chains below, sequenced in a study of OX40 agonist ivuxolimab in advanced cancers. Assay: immunoSEQ multiplex PCR; the TCRdb copy retains only in-frame clones and omits some. The sample yields about 20,000 clones, about 83% seen once. The material sequenced was CD4+ or CD8+ T cells sorted from blood, taken in a trial of the OX40 agonist ivuxolimab. These receptors all stem from an adult with an advanced solid tumor such as melanoma, head and neck, liver or kidney cancer.

The chain recombines TRBV7-9 with TRBJ2-5; D perhaps matches TRBD2 (6 bases). This CDR3 is built from 13 residues. V lost 5 bases, J lost 4 bases, and 11 bases lay in between. Germline V lookup: CDR1 SEHNR, CDR2 FQNEAQ (reference sequence). The CDR3 is CASSLSGVETQYF. The CDR3 DNA sequence: TGTGCCAGCAGCCTTAGCGGCGTAGAGACCCAGTACTTC.

V is TRBV4-1 and J is TRBJ2-1; no firm D call. The V gene's germline CDR1 is MGHRA and CDR2 YSYEKL. V lost 6 bases to trimming and J lost 4 bases, with 10 bases between them. The CDR3 sequence is 13 residues long. The chain's CDR3 is CASRAGEYNEQFF. CDR3 nucleotide sequence: TGCGCCAGCAGGGCCGGAGAGTACAATGAGCAGTTCTTC.

This chain uses TRBV4-1 with TRBJ2-2; D perhaps matches TRBD2 (5 bases). Per germline, CDR1 MGHRA and CDR2 YSYEKL. The CDR3 runs to 14 residues. The V end was cut by 0 bases, the J end by 7 bases, with 9 bases between. This CDR3 reads CASSQEGVIGELFF. DNA for the CDR3: TGCGCCAGCAGCCAAGAGGGAGTAATCGGGGAGCTGTTTTTT.

This rearrangement joins TRBV29-1 to TRBJ2-1; the D gene is possibly TRBD1 (5 bases). CDR3 length: 14 amino acids. Trimming pared 3 bases from V and 1 base from J, leaving 10 bases between. Looked up from germline, CDR1 is SQVTM and CDR2 is ANQGSEA. CDR3 nucleotide sequence: TGCAGCGTTGATTGGCAGGGTTCCTACAATGAGCAGTTCTTC. It yields the protein CSVDWQGSYNEQFF.

The V call is TRBV5-1, the J call TRBJ2-5; D remains unclear. The CDR3 covers 13 residues. Germline loops: CDR1 SGHRS, CDR2 YFSETQ. Between the trimmed V and J ends, which lost 0 bases and 4 bases, there was a span of 7 bases. CDR3 in DNA: TGCGCCAGCAGCTTGGTGCCCGCAGAGACCCAGTACTTC. Translation gives CASSLVPAETQYF.

V usage is TRBV6-1 and J usage is TRBJ1-1; D remains ambiguous. The CDR3 runs 15 residues. Trimming cost V 6 bases and J 2 bases, with 16 bases left between them. CDR1 and CDR2 from the germline V gene are MNHNS and SASEGT. The CDR3 DNA is TGTGCCAGCAGAGTTGGAGGCGGAACAAACACTGAAGCTTTCTTT. It translates to CASRVGGGTNTEAFF.

The chain is built from TRBV29-1 and TRBJ2-7; perhaps TRBD2 as D (6 bases). The germline V gene encodes CDR1 SQVTM and CDR2 ANQGSEA. Between the trimmed V and J ends, which lost 4 bases and 2 bases, there was a span of 12 bases. This CDR3 is built from 13 residues. The CDR3 loop reads CSVVPGVAYEQYF. The CDR3 DNA sequence: TGCAGCGTTGTGCCGGGGGTGGCCTACGAGCAGTACTTC.

The CDR3 sequence is CASSTNEGSGYTF. CDR3 in DNA: TGTGCCAGCAGTACCAATGAAGGGTCTGGCTACACCTTC. This chain connects TRBV6-4 to TRBJ1-2; no reliable D call. The CDR3 is 13 amino acids. Between the trimmed V and J ends, which lost 5 bases and 7 bases, there was a span of 14 bases. From germline, CDR1 is MRHNA and CDR2 SNTAGT.

This clone has a single count. This chain connects TRBV4-1 to TRBJ2-7; TRBD1 might be the D (6 bases). Germline lookup yields CDR1 MGHRA and CDR2 YSYEKL. The V and J ends lost 1 base and 0 bases respectively, with 10 bases between them. The CDR3 loop spans 15 amino acids. CDR3 in amino acids: CASSQVQGPSYEQYF. In DNA, the CDR3 is TGCGCCAGCAGCCAAGTACAGGGACCCTCCTACGAGCAGTACTTC.

The chain employs TRBV7-8 and TRBJ2-2, with D maybe TRBD1 (6 bases). Trimming removed 3 bases from V and 4 bases from J, with 9 bases in between. Germline V gene sequence: CDR1 SGHVS, CDR2 FQNEAQ. This CDR3 has 14 residues. In DNA form, the CDR3 reads TGTGCCAGCAGCTTTTTAGGGGGCACCGGGGAGCTGTTTTTT. It translates to CASSFLGGTGELFF.

The V gene is TRBV5-1, the J gene TRBJ2-7, with 8 bases lining up with TRBD1. V was clipped by 4 bases and J by 2 bases; unmatched bases: 8. CDR1 and CDR2 (germline): SGHRS, YFSETQ. This CDR3 is built from 15 residues. The CDR3 DNA sequence: TGCGCCAGCAGCGGGGCCGGACAGGGTCCCTACGAGCAGTACTTC. It translates to CASSGAGQGPYEQYF.

Relative to its sample, this clone is medium-sized. This chain links TRBV7-8 with TRBJ2-3; TRBD1 agrees at 9 bases. Germline V gene data show CDR1 as SGHVS and CDR2 as FQNEAQ. The CDR3 covers 15 residues. V trimming: 2 bases; J trimming: 4 bases; junction bases outside the gene matches: 4. Here the CDR3 DNA reads TGTGCCAGCAGCTTAAACAGGGGGCCGTCAGATACGCAGTATTTT. Residues: CASSLNRGPSDTQYF.